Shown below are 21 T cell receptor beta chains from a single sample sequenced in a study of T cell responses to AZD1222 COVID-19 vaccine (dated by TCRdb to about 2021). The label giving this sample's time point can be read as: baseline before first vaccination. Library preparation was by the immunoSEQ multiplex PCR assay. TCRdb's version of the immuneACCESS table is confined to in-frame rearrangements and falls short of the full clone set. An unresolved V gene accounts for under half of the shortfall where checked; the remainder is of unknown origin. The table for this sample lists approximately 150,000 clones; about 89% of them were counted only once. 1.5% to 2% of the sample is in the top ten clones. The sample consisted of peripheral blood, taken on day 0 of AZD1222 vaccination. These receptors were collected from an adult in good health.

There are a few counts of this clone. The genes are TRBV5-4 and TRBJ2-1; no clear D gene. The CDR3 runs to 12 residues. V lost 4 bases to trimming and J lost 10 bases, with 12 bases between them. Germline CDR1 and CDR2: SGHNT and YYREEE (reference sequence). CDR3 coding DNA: TGTGCCAGCAGCGTCGGTCCCAGGGAGCAGTTCTTC. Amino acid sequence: CASSVGPREQFF.

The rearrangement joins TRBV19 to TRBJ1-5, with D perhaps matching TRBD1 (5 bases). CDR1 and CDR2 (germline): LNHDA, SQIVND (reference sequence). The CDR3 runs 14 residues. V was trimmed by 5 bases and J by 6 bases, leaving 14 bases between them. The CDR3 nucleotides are TGTGCCAGTAGTTCTCGGGGGATGACTCAGCCCCAGCATTTT. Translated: CASSSRGMTQPQHF.

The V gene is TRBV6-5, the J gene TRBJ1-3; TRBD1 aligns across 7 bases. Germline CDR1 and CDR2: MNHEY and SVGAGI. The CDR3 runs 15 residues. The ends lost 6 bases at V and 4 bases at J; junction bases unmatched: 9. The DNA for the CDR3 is TGTGCCAGCAGATCGACAGGGTATTCAGGAAACACCATATATTTT. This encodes CASRSTGYSGNTIYF.

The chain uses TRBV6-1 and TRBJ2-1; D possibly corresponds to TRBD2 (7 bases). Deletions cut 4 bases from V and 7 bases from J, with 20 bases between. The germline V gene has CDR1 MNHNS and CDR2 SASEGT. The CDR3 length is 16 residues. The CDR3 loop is CASSGLWGGTKNEQFF. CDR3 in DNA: TGTGCCAGCAGTGGGTTATGGGGGGGCACAAAGAATGAGCAGTTCTTC.

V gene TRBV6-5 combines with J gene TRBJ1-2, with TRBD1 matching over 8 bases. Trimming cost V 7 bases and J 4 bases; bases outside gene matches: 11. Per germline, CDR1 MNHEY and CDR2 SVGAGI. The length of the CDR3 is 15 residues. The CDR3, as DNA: TGTGCCAGCATTACCACAGGGGGGTGGGGCTATGGCTACACCTTC. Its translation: CASITTGGWGYGYTF.

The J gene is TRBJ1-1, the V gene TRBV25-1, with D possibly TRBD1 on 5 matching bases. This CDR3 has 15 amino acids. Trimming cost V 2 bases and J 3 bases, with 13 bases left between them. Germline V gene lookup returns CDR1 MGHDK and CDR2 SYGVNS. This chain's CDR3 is CASSEGGGLYTEAFF. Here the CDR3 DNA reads TGTGCCAGCAGTGAAGGTGGGGGGTTGTACACTGAAGCTTTCTTT.

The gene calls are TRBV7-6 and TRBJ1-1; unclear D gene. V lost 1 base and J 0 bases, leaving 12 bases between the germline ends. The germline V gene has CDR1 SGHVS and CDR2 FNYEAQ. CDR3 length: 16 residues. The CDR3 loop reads CASSLDMASMNTEAFF. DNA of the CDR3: TGTGCCAGCAGCTTAGACATGGCCTCAATGAACACTGAAGCTTTCTTT.

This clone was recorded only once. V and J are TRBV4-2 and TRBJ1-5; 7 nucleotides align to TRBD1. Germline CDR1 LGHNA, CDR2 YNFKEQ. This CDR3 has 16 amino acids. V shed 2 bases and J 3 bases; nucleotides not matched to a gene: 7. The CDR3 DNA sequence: TGTGCCAGCAGCCAATCGGCAGGGGGTTACAATCAGCCCCAGCATTTT. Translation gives CASSQSAGGYNQPQHF.

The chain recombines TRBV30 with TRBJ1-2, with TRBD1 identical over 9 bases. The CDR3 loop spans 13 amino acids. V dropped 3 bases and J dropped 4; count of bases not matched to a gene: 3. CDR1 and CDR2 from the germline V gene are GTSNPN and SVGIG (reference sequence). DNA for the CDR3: TGTGCCTGGAGGGGACAGGGAGTCTATGGCTACACCTTC. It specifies CAWRGQGVYGYTF.

The CDR3 sequence: CASSKVKSAPGNQPQHF. The DNA for the CDR3 is TGTGCCAGCAGCAAAGTTAAGTCGGCACCAGGGAACCAGCCCCAGCATTTT. The chain couples TRBV21-1 to TRBJ1-5; whether TRBD1, the table's D call, matches the DNA was not checked. TRBV21-1 is flagged as a pseudogene. The CDR3 length is 17 residues.

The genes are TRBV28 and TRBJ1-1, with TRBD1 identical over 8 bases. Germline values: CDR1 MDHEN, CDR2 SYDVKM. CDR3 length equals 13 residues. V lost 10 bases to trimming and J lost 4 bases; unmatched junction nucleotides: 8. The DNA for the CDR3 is TGTGCCACAGTCCAGGGGGCTAGCACTGAAGCTTTCTTT. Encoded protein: CATVQGASTEAFF.

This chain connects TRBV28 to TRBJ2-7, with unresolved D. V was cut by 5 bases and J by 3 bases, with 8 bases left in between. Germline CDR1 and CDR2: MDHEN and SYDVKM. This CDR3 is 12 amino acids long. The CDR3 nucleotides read TGTGCCAGCAGTCCGTGGGACTACGAGCAGTACTTC. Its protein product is CASSPWDYEQYF. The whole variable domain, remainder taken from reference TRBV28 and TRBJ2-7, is DVKVTQSSRYLVKRTGEKVFLECVQDMDHENMFWYRQDPGLGLRLIYFSYDVKMKEKGDIPEGYSVSREKKERFSLILESASTNQTSMYLCASSPWDYEQYFGPGTRLTVT.

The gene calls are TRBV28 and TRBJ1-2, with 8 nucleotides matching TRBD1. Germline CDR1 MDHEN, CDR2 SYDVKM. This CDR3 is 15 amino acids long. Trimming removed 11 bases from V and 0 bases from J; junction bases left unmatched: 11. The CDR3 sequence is CALGQVPPANYGYTF. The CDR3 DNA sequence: TGTGCCCTGGGACAGGTACCCCCCGCTAACTATGGCTACACCTTC.

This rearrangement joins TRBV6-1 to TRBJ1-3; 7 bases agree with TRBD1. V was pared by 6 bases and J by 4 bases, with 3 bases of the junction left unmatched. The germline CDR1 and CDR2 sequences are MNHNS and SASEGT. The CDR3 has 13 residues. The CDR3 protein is CASSRGQGNTIYF. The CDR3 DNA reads TGTGCCAGCAGCCGGGGACAGGGAAACACCATATATTTT.

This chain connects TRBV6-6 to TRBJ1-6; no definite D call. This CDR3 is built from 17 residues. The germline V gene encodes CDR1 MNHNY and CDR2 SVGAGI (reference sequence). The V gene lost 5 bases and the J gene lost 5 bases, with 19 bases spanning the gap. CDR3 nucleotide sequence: TGTGCCAGCAGTCCCCGGGGAGGAGGGTTGAATAATTCACCCCTCCACTTT. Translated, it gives CASSPRGGGLNNSPLHF.

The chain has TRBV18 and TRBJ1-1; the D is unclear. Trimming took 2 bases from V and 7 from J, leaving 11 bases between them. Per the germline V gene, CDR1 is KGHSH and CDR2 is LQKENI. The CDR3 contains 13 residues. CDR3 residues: CASSPGSNFEAFF. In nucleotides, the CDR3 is TGTGCCAGCTCACCAGGGTCAAACTTTGAAGCTTTCTTT. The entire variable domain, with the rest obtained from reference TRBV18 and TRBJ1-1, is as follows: NAGVMQNPRHLVRRRGQEARLRCSPMKGHSHVYWYRQLPEEGLKFMVYLQKENIIDESGMPKERFSAEFPKEGPSILRIQQVVRGDSAAYFCASSPGSNFEAFFGQGTRLTVV.

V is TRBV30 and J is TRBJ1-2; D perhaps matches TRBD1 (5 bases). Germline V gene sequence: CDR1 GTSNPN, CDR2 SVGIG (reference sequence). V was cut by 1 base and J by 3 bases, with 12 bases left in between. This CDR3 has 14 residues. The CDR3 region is CAWSGRLGDYGYTF. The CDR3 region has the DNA TGTGCCTGGAGTGGCCGCTTAGGGGACTATGGCTACACCTTC.

CDR3 sequence reads: CASSPGLQETQYF. Here the CDR3 DNA reads TGTGCCAGCAGCCCGGGCCTCCAAGAGACCCAGTACTTC. J is TRBJ2-5 and V is TRBV7-9; D is ambiguous. Per germline, CDR1 SEHNR and CDR2 FQNEAQ (reference sequence). The CDR3 covers 13 residues. Trimming shortened V by 5 bases and J by 1 base, and 8 bases separated the two germline ends.

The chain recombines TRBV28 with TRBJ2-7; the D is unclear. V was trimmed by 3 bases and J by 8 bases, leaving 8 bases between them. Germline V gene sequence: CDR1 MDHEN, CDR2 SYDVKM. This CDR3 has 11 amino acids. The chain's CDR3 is CASSFQWQQYF. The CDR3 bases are TGTGCCAGCAGTTTCCAATGGCAGCAGTACTTC.

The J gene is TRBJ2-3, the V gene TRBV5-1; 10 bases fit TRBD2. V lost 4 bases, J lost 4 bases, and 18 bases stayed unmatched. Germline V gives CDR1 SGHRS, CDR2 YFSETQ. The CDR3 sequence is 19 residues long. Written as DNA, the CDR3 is TGCGCCAGCAGCACAGGATCGACTAGCGGGCTAGTAGGCGCAGATACGCAGTATTTT. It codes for CASSTGSTSGLVGADTQYF. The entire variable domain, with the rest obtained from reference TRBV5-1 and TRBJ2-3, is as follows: KAGVTQTPRYLIKTRGQQVTLSCSPISGHRSVSWYQQTPGQGLQFLFEYFSETQRNKGNFPGRFSGRQFSNSRSEMNVSTLELGDSALYLCASSTGSTSGLVGADTQYFGPGTRLTVL.

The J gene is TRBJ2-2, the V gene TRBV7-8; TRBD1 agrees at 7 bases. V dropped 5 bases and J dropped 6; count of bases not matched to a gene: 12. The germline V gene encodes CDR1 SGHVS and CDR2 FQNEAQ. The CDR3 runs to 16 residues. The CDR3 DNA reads TGTGCCAGCAGCCCTTTTAACCGGGACAGATCCGGGGAGCTGTTTTTT. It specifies CASSPFNRDRSGELFF.